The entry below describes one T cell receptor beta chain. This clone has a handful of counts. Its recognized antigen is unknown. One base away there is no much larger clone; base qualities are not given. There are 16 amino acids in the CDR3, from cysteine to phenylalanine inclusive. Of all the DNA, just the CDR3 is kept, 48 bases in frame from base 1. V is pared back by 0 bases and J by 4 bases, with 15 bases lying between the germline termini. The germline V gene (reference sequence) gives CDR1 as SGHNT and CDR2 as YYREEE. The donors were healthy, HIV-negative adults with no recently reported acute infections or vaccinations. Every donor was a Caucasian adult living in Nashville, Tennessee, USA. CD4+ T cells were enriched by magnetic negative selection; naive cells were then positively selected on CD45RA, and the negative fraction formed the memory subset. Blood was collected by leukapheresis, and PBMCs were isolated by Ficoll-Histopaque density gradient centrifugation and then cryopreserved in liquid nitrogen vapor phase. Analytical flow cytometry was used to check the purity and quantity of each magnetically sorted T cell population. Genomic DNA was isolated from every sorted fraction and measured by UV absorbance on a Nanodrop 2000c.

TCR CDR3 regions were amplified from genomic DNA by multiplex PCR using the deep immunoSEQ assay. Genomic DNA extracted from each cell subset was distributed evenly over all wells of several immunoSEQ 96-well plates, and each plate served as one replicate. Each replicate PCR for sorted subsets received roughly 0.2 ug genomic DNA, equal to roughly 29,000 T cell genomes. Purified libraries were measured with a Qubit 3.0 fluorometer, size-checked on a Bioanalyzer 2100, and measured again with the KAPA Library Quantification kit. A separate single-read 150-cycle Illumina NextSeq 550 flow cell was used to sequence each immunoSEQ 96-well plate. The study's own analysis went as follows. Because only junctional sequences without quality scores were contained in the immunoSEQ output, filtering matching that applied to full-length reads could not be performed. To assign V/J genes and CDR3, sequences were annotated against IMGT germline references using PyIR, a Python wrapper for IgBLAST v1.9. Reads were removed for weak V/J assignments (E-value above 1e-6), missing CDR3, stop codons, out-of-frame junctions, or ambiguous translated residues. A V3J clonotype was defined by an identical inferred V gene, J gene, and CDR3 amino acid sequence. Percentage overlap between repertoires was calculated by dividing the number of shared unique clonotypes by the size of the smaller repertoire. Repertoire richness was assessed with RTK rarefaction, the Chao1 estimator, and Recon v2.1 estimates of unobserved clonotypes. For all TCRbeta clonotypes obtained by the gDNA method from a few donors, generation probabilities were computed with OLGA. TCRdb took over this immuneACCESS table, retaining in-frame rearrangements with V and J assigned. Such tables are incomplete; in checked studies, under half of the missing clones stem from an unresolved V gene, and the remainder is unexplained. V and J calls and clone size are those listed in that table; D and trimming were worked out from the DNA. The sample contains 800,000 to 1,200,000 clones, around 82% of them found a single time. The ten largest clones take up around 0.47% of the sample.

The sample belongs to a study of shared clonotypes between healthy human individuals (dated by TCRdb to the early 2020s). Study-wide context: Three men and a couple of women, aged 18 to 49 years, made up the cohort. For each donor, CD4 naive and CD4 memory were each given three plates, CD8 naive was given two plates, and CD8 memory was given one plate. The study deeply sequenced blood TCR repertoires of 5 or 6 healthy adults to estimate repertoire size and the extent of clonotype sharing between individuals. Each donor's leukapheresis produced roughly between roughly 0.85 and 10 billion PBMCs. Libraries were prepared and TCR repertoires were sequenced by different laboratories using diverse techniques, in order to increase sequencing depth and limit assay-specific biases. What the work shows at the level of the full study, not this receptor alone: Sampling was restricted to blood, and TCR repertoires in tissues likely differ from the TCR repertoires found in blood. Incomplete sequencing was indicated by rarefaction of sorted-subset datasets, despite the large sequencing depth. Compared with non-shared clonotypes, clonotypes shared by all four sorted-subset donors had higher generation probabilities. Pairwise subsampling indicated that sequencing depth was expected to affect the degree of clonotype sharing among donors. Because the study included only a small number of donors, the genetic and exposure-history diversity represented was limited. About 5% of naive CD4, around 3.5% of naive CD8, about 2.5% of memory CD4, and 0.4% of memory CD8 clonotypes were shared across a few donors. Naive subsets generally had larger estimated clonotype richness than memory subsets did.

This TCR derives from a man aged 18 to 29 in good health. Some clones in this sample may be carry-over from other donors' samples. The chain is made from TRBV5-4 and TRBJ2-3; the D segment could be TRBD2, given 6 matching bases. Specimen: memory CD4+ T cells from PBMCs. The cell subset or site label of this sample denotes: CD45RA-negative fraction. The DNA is TGTGCCAGCAGCTTGGACCCCGGGACTTCTGCAGATACGCAGTATTTT. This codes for CASSLDPGTSADTQYF.